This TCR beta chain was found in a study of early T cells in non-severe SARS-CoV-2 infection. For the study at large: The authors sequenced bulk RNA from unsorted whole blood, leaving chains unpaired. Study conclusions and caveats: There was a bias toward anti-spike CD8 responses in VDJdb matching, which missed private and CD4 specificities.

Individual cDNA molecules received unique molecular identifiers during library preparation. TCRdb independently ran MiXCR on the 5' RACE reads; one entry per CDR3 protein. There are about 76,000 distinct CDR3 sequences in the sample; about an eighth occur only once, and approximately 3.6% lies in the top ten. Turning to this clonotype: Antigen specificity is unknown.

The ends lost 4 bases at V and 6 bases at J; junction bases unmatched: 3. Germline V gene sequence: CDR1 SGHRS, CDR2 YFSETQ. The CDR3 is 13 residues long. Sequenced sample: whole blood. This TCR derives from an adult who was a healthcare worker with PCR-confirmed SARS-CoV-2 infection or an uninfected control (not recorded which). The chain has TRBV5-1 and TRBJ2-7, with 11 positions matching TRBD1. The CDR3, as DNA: TGCGCCAGCAGCGCCGGGACAGGGGGCGAGCAGTACTTC. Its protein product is CASSAGTGGEQYF.